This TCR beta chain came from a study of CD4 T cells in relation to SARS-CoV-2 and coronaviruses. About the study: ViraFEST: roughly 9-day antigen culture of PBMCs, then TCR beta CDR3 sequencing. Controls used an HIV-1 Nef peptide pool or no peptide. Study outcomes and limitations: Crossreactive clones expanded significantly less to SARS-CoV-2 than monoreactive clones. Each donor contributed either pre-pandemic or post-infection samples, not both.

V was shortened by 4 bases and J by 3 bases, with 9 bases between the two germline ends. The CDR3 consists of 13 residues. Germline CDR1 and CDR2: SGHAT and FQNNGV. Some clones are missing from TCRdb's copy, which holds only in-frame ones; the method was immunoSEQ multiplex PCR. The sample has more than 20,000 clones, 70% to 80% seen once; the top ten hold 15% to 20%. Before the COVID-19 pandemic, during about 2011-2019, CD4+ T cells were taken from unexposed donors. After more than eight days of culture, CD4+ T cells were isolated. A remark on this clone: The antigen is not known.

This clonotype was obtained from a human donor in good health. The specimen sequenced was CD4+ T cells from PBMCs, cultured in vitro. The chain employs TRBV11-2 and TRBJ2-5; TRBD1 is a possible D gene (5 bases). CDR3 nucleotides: TGTGCCAGCAGCTCCTTAGGGGAAGAGACCCAGTACTTC. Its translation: CASSSLGEETQYF.